This T cell receptor beta chain was identified during a study of blood T cell repertoires in COVID-19. Losses at the gene ends were 4 bases for V and 3 bases for J; bases not matched to a gene: 5. The CDR3 contains 14 residues. Germline V gives CDR1 SGHAT, CDR2 FQNNGV. In the original analysis: Reference gene primer amplification gave estimated nucleated cell counts. Assay used: immunoSEQ multiplex PCR; TCRdb lists only in-frame clones, some missing. V, J and clone size are those of that table, while D and trimming were read from the DNA. The sample includes around 300,000 clones, approximately 89% seen only once; the top ten take about 5%. Participants spanned ages roughly 18 to 90 years and resided in 20 to 30 US areas. Cohort assignment relied on participant-reported clinical history.

This clonotype was obtained from a man aged 25-45 years who had recovered from COVID-19. The chain combines TRBV11-2 with TRBJ2-5; 7 nucleotides align to TRBD1. The material sequenced was PBMCs or T cells enriched from blood (not recorded which). CDR3 nucleotides: TGTGCCAGCAGCTCCAACAGGGGTAAAGAGACCCAGTACTTC. This codes for CASSSNRGKETQYF.